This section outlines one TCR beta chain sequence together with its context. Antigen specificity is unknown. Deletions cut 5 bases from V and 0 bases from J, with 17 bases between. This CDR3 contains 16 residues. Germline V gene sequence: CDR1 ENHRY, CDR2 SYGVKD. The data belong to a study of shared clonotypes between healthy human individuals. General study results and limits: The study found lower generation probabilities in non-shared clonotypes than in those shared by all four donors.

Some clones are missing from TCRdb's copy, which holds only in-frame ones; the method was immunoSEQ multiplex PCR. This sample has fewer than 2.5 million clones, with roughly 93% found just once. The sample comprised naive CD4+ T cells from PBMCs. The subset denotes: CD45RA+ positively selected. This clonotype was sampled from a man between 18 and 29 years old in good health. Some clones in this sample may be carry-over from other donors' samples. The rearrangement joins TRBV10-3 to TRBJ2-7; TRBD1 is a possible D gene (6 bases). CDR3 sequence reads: CAISLRTGTLSYEQYF. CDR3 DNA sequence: TGTGCCATCAGTTTGCGAACCGGGACACTCTCCTACGAGCAGTACTTC.